The 18 T cell receptor beta chains presented below share a single source sample, sequenced in a study of blood T cell repertoires in COVID-19 (TCRdb year 2020). The library was obtained by the immunoSEQ multiplex PCR assay. In TCRdb, the immuneACCESS table is reduced to in-frame sequences with V and J assigned. These tables do not hold every clone; where another copy was compared, an unresolved V gene accounts for under half, and the others remain unexplained. This sample gives some 260,000 clones in total; around nine tenths of them show up just once. In total, the top ten clones hold roughly 10% of the sample. The sample taken for sequencing was PBMCs or T cells enriched from blood (not recorded which). The receptors shown here come from a man aged 40-55 years who had recovered from COVID-19.

As to this clone: At one end, the junction sequence differs from germline, possibly due to a read error. The chain has TRBV6-5 and TRBJ2-7, with D tentatively TRBD1 (6 bases). Looked up from germline, CDR1 is MNHEY and CDR2 is SVGAGI. The length of the CDR3 is 14 residues. CDR3 nucleotides: TGTGCCAGCAAACTAAGACAGGAGTCCTACGGGCAGTACTTC. It translates to CASKLRQESYGQYF.

The chain combines TRBV2 with TRBJ2-7, with 7 bases lining up with TRBD2. Losses at the gene ends were 4 bases for V and 1 base for J; bases not matched to a gene: 4. The length of the CDR3 is 14 residues. Germline V gene sequence: CDR1 SNHLY, CDR2 FYNNEI. This chain's CDR3 is CASSVERESYEQYF. The CDR3 nucleotides read TGTGCCAGCAGTGTCGAGCGGGAATCCTACGAGCAGTACTTC.

For this clone: Other nucleotide sequences in the sample specify the same CDR3. The CDR3 protein is CASSEDVGLAGDSSTDTQYF. CDR3 in DNA: TGCGCCAGCAGTGAAGATGTAGGGCTAGCGGGAGACTCTAGCACAGATACGCAGTATTTT. The chain is built from TRBV10-2 and TRBJ2-3; 10 nucleotides agree with TRBD2. The CDR3 length is 20 residues. V shed 3 bases, J shed 0 bases, and the junction held 15 bases outside the gene matches. Germline CDR1 WSHSY, CDR2 SAAADI.

V is TRBV13 and J is TRBJ2-3, with TRBD2 matching over 7 bases. The germline V gene has CDR1 PRHDT and CDR2 FYEKMQ (reference sequence). V shed 6 bases, J shed 4 bases, and the junction held 10 bases outside the gene matches. The CDR3 runs to 15 residues. The CDR3 DNA reads TGTGCCAGCAGTCCAGGACTAGTAGGTGCAGATACGCAGTATTTT. Encoded protein: CASSPGLVGADTQYF. Filled out from reference TRBV13 and TRBJ2-3, the complete variable domain reads AAGVIQSPRHLIKEKRETATLKCYPIPRHDTVYWYQQGPGQDPQFLISFYEKMQSDKGSIPDRFSAQQFSDYHSELNMSSLELGDSALYFCASSPGLVGADTQYFGPGTRLTVL.

The gene calls are TRBV2 and TRBJ1-2; D is perhaps TRBD1 (5 bases). The V end lost 2 bases, the J end lost 4 bases, and 14 bases lay between the germline ends. Germline V gives CDR1 SNHLY, CDR2 FYNNEI. The CDR3 sequence is 15 residues long. CDR3 sequence: CASSEQAGSGYGYTF. The CDR3 coding sequence is TGTGCCAGCAGTGAACAGGCAGGGTCCGGCTATGGCTACACCTTC.

A remark on this clone: This CDR3 is also generated by other DNA sequences in the sample. This sequence joins TRBV5-1 and TRBJ1-3; tentatively, D is TRBD1 (5 bases). CDR1 and CDR2 from the germline V gene are SGHRS and YFSETQ. V was cut by 4 bases and J by 7 bases, with 21 bases left in between. The CDR3 extends over 16 amino acids. CDR3 nucleotides: TGCGCCAGCAGCGTCGGTGGACTCTCTGGGGGGAACACCATATATTTT. Translated: CASSVGGLSGGNTIYF.

This chain links TRBV10-3 with TRBJ1-1, with a possible D match to TRBD1 (6 bases). Trimming removed 8 bases at V and 4 bases at J, with 14 bases between. Per the germline V gene, CDR1 is ENHRY and CDR2 is SYGVKD. This CDR3 has 13 residues. The CDR3 DNA sequence: TGTGCCATCTCTGGGGGCTCTATCACTGAAGCTTTCTTT. It yields the protein CAISGGSITEAFF.

The rearrangement joins TRBV7-2 to TRBJ2-7; 8 bases are a match to TRBD2. J gave up 2 bases and V 0 bases, and 3 bases lay outside the gene matches. Germline loops: CDR1 SGHTA, CDR2 FQGNSA. The CDR3 totals 15 residues. CDR3 residues: CASSLASGAPYEQYF. CDR3 sequence (DNA): TGTGCCAGCAGCTTAGCTAGCGGGGCCCCCTACGAGCAGTACTTC.

This chain joins TRBV5-1 and TRBJ2-2; 13 bases map to TRBD2. The V and J ends lost 0 bases and 2 bases, in that order; junction bases with no gene match: 4. CDR1 and CDR2 from the germline V gene are SGHRS and YFSETQ. CDR3 length: 18 amino acids. CDR3 nucleotide sequence: TGCGCCAGCAGCTTGGCCGGGACTAGCGGGGCTAACACCGGGGAGCTGTTTTTT. Protein sequence: CASSLAGTSGANTGELFF.

The chain combines TRBV18 with TRBJ2-7, with 8 bases that match TRBD1. CDR1 is KGHSH and CDR2 is LQKENI in the germline V gene. The CDR3 runs 16 residues. V lost 3 bases and J lost 0; bases outside the gene matches: 7. CDR3 region: CASSPTGAQFSYEQYF. The CDR3 DNA is TGTGCCAGCTCACCGACAGGGGCGCAGTTCTCCTACGAGCAGTACTTC.

The genes are TRBV4-1 and TRBJ1-1, with D perhaps TRBD1 (6 bases). V shed 1 base and J shed 0 bases, with 9 bases lying between them. The CDR3 sequence is 15 residues long. Germline-derived CDR1 and CDR2 are MGHRA and YSYEKL. The CDR3 is CASSQVTGLNTEAFF. Written as DNA, the CDR3 is TGCGCCAGCAGCCAAGTGACAGGTTTGAACACTGAAGCTTTCTTT.

This chain links TRBV18 with TRBJ1-5, with a possible D match to TRBD1 (6 bases). V was pared by 2 bases and J by 0 bases, with 11 bases between. Germline loops: CDR1 KGHSH, CDR2 LQKENI. The CDR3 has 16 amino acids. The CDR3 nucleotides are TGTGCCAGCTCACCAGGGGGGGACAATAGCAATCAGCCCCAGCATTTT. Protein product: CASSPGGDNSNQPQHF.

J is TRBJ2-1 and V is TRBV6-5; perhaps TRBD2 as D (6 bases). The CDR3 runs 13 residues. In germline, CDR1 is MNHEY, CDR2 SVGAGI. Trimming left V 2 bases short and J 8 bases short, with 10 bases between. This CDR3 reads CASSYTGSHEQFF. Here the CDR3 DNA reads TGTGCCAGCAGTTACACCGGGAGCCATGAGCAGTTCTTC.

This sequence joins TRBV27 and TRBJ2-1; D might be TRBD1 (6 bases). Germline CDR1 reads MNHEY; CDR2 reads SMNVEV (reference sequence). Trimming cost V 6 bases and J 6 bases, with 12 bases left between them. The CDR3 length is 13 residues. CDR3: CASRLTGSNEQFF. CDR3 sequence (DNA): TGTGCCAGCAGACTAACAGGGAGCAATGAGCAGTTCTTC.

In DNA form, the CDR3 reads TGTGCCAGCAGCCAGGTGGGACAGGCCTATGGCTACACCTTC. Its translation: CASSQVGQAYGYTF. The chain couples TRBV7-9 to TRBJ1-2, with 8 nucleotides matching TRBD1. The CDR3 consists of 14 residues. Trimming took 5 bases from V and 4 from J; bases not matched to a gene: 6. From germline, CDR1 is SEHNR and CDR2 FQNEAQ (reference sequence). Looking up the rest from reference TRBV7-9 and TRBJ1-2 gives the full variable domain: DTGVSQNPRHKITKRGQNVTFRCDPISEHNRLYWYRQTLGQGPEFLTYFQNEAQLEKSRLLSDRFSAERPKGSFSTLEIQRTEQGDSAMYLCASSQVGQAYGYTFGSGTRLTVV.

This clone is a singleton in its sample. This chain connects TRBV29-1 to TRBJ1-2; D remains unclear. The germline V gene has CDR1 SQVTM and CDR2 ANQGSEA. The CDR3 runs 11 residues. Trimming took off 4 bases at V and 7 bases at J, with 10 bases between the two ends. The CDR3 loop reads CSVGVAGGYTF. DNA of the CDR3: TGCAGCGTTGGTGTGGCAGGTGGCTACACCTTC.

This chain joins TRBV3-1 (or the pseudogene TRBV3-2) and TRBJ1-4; unclear D gene. The CDR3 sequence is 14 residues long. The V gene lost 2 bases and the J gene lost 4 bases, with 8 bases spanning the gap. Germline V gene data show CDR1 as LGHDT and CDR2 as YNNKEL (reference sequence). The CDR3 coding sequence is TGTGCCAGCAGCCAACACGGTAATAATGAAAAACTGTTTTTT. This codes for CASSQHGNNEKLFF.

This chain joins TRBV19 and TRBJ1-4; possible D gene TRBD1, 5 bases. V lost 3 bases, J lost 8 bases, and 7 bases lay in between. The CDR3 sequence is 12 residues long. The germline V gene has CDR1 LNHDA and CDR2 SQIVND (reference sequence). CDR3: CASSISGEKLFF. CDR3 coding DNA: TGTGCCAGTAGTATCTCAGGGGAAAAACTGTTTTTT.